This T cell receptor (beta chain) was identified in a study of T cell responses to AZD1222 COVID-19 vaccine. Looking at the study overall: The analysis combined second doses at about 4 or about 12 weeks.

The protocol was immunoSEQ multiplex PCR, while the TCRdb copy is restricted to in-frame clones and leaves out a portion. The data show just under 85,000 clones, with 86% seen just once and 8.5% to 10% held by the top ten. Whole-study results and caveats: Baseline seropositivity characterized only a handful of AZD1222 recipients. Donors were mostly white British, more females; clonal diversity possibly underestimated. Every sample of the repertoires postdated the peak T cell response.

To note about this clone: Its target is not known.

The V gene lost 10 bases and the J gene lost 7 bases, with 17 bases spanning the gap. The CDR3 totals 13 residues. CDR1 is MDHEN, CDR2 SYDVKM, per germline. The clonotype was recovered from an adult in good health. This chain joins TRBV28 and TRBJ2-4; D may be TRBD2 (6 bases). This sample comprised peripheral blood, obtained on day 0 of AZD1222 vaccination. In nucleotides, the CDR3 is TGTGCCACCTGGGGCGGAGGGCGGAACATTCAGTACTTC. It codes for CATWGGGRNIQYF.